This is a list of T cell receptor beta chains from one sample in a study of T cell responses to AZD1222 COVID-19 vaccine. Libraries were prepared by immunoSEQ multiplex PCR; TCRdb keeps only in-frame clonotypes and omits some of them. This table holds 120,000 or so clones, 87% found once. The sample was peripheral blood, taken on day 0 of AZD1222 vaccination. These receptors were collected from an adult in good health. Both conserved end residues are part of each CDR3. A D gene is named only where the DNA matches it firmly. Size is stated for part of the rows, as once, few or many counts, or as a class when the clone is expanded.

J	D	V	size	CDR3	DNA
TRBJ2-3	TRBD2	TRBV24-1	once	CATSDYPSGLAGTDTQYF	TGTGCCACCAGTGATTACCCCTCAGGGCTAGCGGGCACAGATACGCAGTATTTT
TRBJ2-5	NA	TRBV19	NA	CASSITRQETQYF	TGTGCCAGTAGTATCACCCGTCAAGAGACCCAGTACTTC
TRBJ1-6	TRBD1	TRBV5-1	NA	CASSWTGRNSPLHF	TGCGCCAGCAGCTGGACAGGGCGTAATTCACCCCTCCACTTT
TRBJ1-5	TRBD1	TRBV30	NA	CAWTRDRHSNQPQHF	TGTGCCTGGACTCGGGACAGGCATTCCAATCAGCCCCAGCATTTT
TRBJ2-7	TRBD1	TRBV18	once	CASSRKGTGGRNEQYF	TGTGCCAGCTCACGTAAAGGGACAGGGGGACGCAACGAGCAGTACTTC
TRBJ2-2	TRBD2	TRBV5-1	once	CASSLAVAGYTGELFF	TGCGCCAGCAGCTTGGCGGTAGCGGGGTACACCGGGGAGCTGTTTTTT
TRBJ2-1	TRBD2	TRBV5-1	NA	CASSLGASGGHNEQFF	TGCGCCAGCAGCTTGGGGGCCAGCGGGGGCCACAATGAGCAGTTCTTC
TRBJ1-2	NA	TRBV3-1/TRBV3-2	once	CASSHQPTGAYGYTF	TGTGCCAGCAGCCATCAACCGACAGGAGCCTATGGCTACACCTTC
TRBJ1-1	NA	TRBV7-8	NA	CASSLYGGLNTEAFF	TGTGCCAGCAGCTTATATGGGGGGTTGAACACTGAAGCTTTCTTT
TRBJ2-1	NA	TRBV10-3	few	CAIKASPNNEQFF	TGTGCCATCAAGGCTAGCCCCAACAATGAGCAGTTCTTC
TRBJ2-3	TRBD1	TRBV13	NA	CASSSRGRGSDTQYF	TGTGCCAGCAGCTCGAGGGGGCGCGGATCAGATACGCAGTATTTT
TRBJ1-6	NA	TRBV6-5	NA	CASSYRGDLNSPLHF	TGTGCCAGCAGTTACCGGGGGGATCTGAATTCACCCCTCCACTTT
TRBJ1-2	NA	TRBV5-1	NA	CASSPRPDANYGYTF	TGCGCCAGCAGCCCCCGCCCCGATGCTAACTATGGCTACACCTTC
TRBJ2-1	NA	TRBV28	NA	CASSSYRVVVSSVGNEQFF	TGTGCCAGCAGTTCGTACAGGGTCGTGGTGTCTAGCGTTGGGAATGAGCAGTTCTTC
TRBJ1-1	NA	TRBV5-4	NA	CASSLSLNMNTEAFF	TGTGCCAGCAGCTTATCACTGAACATGAACACTGAAGCTTTCTTT
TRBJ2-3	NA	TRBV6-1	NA	CASSEAIGGSADTQYF	TGTGCCAGCAGTGAAGCGATCGGGGGCTCGGCAGATACGCAGTATTTT
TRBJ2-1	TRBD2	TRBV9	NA	CASSVAGTSSYYNEQFF	TGTGCCAGCAGCGTGGCTGGGACTAGCTCCTACTACAATGAGCAGTTCTTC
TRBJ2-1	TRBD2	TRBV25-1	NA	CASSLAGVSYNEQFF	TGTGCCAGCAGTCTAGCGGGAGTCTCCTACAATGAGCAGTTCTTC
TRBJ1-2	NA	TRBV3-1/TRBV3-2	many	CASSPGRSYTF	TGTGCCAGCAGCCCGGGTCGCAGCTACACCTTC
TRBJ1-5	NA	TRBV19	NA	CASSVGVVSNQPQHF	TGTGCCAGTAGTGTCGGGGTGGTTAGCAATCAGCCCCAGCATTTT
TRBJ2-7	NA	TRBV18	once	CASSSPGEGNYEQYF	TGTGCCAGCTCTTCCCCCGGGGAAGGGAACTACGAGCAGTACTTC
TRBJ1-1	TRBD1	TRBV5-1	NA	CASSLPSGGHTEAFF	TGCGCCAGCAGCTTGCCTTCAGGGGGCCACACTGAAGCTTTCTTT
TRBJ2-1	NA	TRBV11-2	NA	CASSVGIWDEQFF	TGTGCCAGCAGCGTCGGGATCTGGGATGAGCAGTTCTTC
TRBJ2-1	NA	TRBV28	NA	CASRGHSSYNEQFF	TGTGCCAGCAGGGGGCATAGCTCCTACAATGAGCAGTTCTTC
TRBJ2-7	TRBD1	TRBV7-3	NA	CASSEGAGEYEQYF	TGTGCCAGCAGCGAGGGGGCAGGGGAGTACGAGCAGTACTTC